This T cell receptor beta chain emerged from a study of cytomegalovirus exposure and HLA in healthy donors. Notes on the study in general: Trimming of TCR beta V- and J-genes showed a link, identified in a later analysis, to a missense DCLRE1C variant.

60 Vbeta and 13 Jbeta primers were used in PCR. Clones were sequenced by immunoSEQ multiplex PCR, and TCRdb holds only the in-frame ones, with some missing. The sample has about 190,000 clones; roughly four fifths are singletons. Concerning this clone: Its target is not known. Other DNA sequences within the sample encode an identical CDR3.

The CDR3 extends over 12 amino acids. V dropped 3 bases and J dropped 1 base, with 3 bases sitting between them. CDR1 is MDHEN and CDR2 is SYDVKM in the germline V gene. Donors consisted of healthy bone marrow donors. The rearrangement links TRBV28 to TRBJ1-1; D gene uncertain. The source material was PBMCs. This receptor was identified in a woman aged 25-40 years in good health and CMV-seropositive. This CDR3 reads CASSLRNTEAFF. In DNA form, the CDR3 reads TGTGCCAGCAGTTTGAGGAACACTGAAGCTTTCTTT.